This TCR beta chain was found in a study of T cell responses to AZD1222 COVID-19 vaccine. Study-level findings and limits: Among vaccine-associated CD4 TCRs, coverage spanned spike, with dominance at 160-218 and 743-854. A rise in Spike-specific TCR breadth and depth followed two AZD1222 doses. Most donors were white British, females outnumbered males, and clonal diversity was possibly underestimated.

Clones were sequenced by immunoSEQ multiplex PCR, and TCRdb holds only the in-frame ones, with some missing. This sample yields over 100,000 clones, of which 90% are seen a single time; 6.5% to 8.5% belongs to the top ten. Remarks on this clone: The antigen is undetermined.

V lost 5 bases to trimming and J lost 4 bases, with 17 bases between them. This CDR3 comprises 15 residues. Germline V gene lookup returns CDR1 SGHVS and CDR2 FQNEAQ. The rearrangement links TRBV7-8 to TRBJ1-2; D uncertain. This receptor was obtained from an adult in good health. The sequenced sample was peripheral blood, obtained on day 0 of AZD1222 vaccination. The CDR3 spells CASSRPFPERYGYTF. DNA for the CDR3: TGTGCCAGCAGCCGCCCCTTTCCTGAGCGCTATGGCTACACCTTC.